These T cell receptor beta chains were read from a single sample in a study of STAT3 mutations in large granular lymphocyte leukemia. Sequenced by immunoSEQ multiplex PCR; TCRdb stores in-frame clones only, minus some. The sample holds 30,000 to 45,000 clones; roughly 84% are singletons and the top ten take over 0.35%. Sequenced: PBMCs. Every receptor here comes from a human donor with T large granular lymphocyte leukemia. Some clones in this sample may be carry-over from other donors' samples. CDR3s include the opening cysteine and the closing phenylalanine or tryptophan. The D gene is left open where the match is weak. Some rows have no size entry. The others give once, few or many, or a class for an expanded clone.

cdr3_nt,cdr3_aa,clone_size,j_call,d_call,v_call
TGCGCCAGCAGCGCGGGCGAATTAAGCTCCTACAATGAGCAGTTCTTC,CASSAGELSSYNEQFF,-,TRBJ2-1,-,TRBV4-3
TGTGCCAGCAGCTTAGGCCCGTGGATCCCTGAGGATGAGCAGTTCTTC,CASSLGPWIPEDEQFF,-,TRBJ2-1,-,TRBV11-3
TGTGCCTGGGGACCGGGCCAAGTAAATTGGTCACCCCTCCACTTT,CAWGPGQVNWSPLHF,-,TRBJ1-6,-,TRBV30
TGCGCCAGCAGCCAAGATCCCCCTCCCAGCGGGGGGCGGGATACGCAGTATTTT,CASSQDPPPSGGRDTQYF,-,TRBJ2-3,TRBD2,TRBV4-1
TGTGCCAGCAACCGGGACAGGGTGGAGACCCAGTACTTC,CASNRDRVETQYF,once,TRBJ2-5,TRBD1,TRBV7-2
TGCGCCAGCAGCCCGGGACAGCCTCTATATGGCTACACCTTC,CASSPGQPLYGYTF,-,TRBJ1-2,TRBD1,TRBV5-1
TGCGCCAGCTATCTGGGGGGGATTACCTACGAGCAGTACTTC,CASYLGGITYEQYF,-,TRBJ2-7,TRBD2,TRBV5-1
TGTGCCAGCAGTGAAGTGGCAGGGGCTGGCTACACCTTC,CASSEVAGAGYTF,-,TRBJ1-2,-,TRBV2
TGTGCCAGCAGTGAACTGAACACCGGGGAGCTGTTTTTT,CASSELNTGELFF,-,TRBJ2-2,-,TRBV6-1
TGTGCCAGCGAATCGGGGGGAATCTACAATGAGCAGTTCTTC,CASESGGIYNEQFF,-,TRBJ2-1,TRBD2,TRBV9
TGTGCCAGCAGCGCCATCCTTGGGGTGTATGGCTACACCTTC,CASSAILGVYGYTF,-,TRBJ1-2,-,TRBV7-8
TGCGCCAGCAGCTTGGGGGACTTCGACGAGCAGTACTTC,CASSLGDFDEQYF,-,TRBJ2-7,-,TRBV5-1
TGTGCCAGCAGCTTGGAAGAAAGGGGCTACACCTTC,CASSLEERGYTF,-,TRBJ1-2,-,TRBV7-9
TGTGCCAGCAGCATAAACAGGGGAGGCGGGTACATTGAGCAGTTCTTC,CASSINRGGGYIEQFF,-,TRBJ2-1,-,TRBV7-9
TGCGCCAGCAGTCCGCGGACAGGCCAAGCTAACTATGGCTACACCTTC,CASSPRTGQANYGYTF,-,TRBJ1-2,TRBD1,TRBV5-1
TGCGCCAGCAGCTTCATCCCCCCTACCTCTGGAAACACCATATATTTT,CASSFIPPTSGNTIYF,-,TRBJ1-3,-,TRBV5-1
TGTGCCAGCAGCTCGACAGGGGGCATGGGATCACCCCTCCACTTT,CASSSTGGMGSPLHF,-,TRBJ1-6,TRBD1,TRBV11-2
TGTGCCAGCAGCCCGGACCCCAATTCACCCCTCCACTTT,CASSPDPNSPLHF,-,TRBJ1-6,-,TRBV7-2
TGTGCCATAGCGGGGGGAATTCTCTACGAGCAGTACTTC,CAIAGGILYEQYF,-,TRBJ2-7,TRBD2,TRBV6-1
TGTGCCAGCAGTTACTACAGGGGAGATACTGAAGCTTTCTTT,CASSYYRGDTEAFF,-,TRBJ1-1,TRBD1,TRBV6-5
TGCGCCAGCAGCTCCAACCCGCTTGCAGATGGCTACACCTTC,CASSSNPLADGYTF,-,TRBJ1-2,-,TRBV5-1
TGTGCCAGCAGGAGACGGGACAGTTTGGCAGATACGCAGTATTTT,CASRRRDSLADTQYF,-,TRBJ2-3,TRBD1,TRBV13
TGTGCCAGCTCACCAGGGACAGGGGGCGGGATAACCGGGAACACTGAAGCTTTCTTT,CASSPGTGGGITGNTEAFF,-,TRBJ1-1,TRBD1,TRBV18
TGTGCCAGCAGCTTAGTTAGGGATCAAGAGACCCAGTACTTC,CASSLVRDQETQYF,once,TRBJ2-5,-,TRBV7-2
TGCAGCGAAATTCAGGGGGCCACTGAAGCTTTCTTT,CSEIQGATEAFF,-,TRBJ1-1,TRBD1,TRBV29-1
TGCGCCAGCAGCTTGTTAGGGCCCGATGAGCAGTTCTTC,CASSLLGPDEQFF,-,TRBJ2-1,-,TRBV5-1
TGTGCCAGCAGTCCGTGGACAGGGGGGACCTACGAGCAGTACTTC,CASSPWTGGTYEQYF,-,TRBJ2-7,TRBD1,TRBV27
TGTGCCAGCAGTAAACTCTGGACGGATCTGAATAGCAATCAGCCCCAGCATTTT,CASSKLWTDLNSNQPQHF,-,TRBJ1-5,-,TRBV27
TGTGCCAGCAGTTCGGGACAGACTTCCCTTCGGGGCTACACCTTC,CASSSGQTSLRGYTF,once,TRBJ1-2,TRBD1,TRBV28
TGCGCCAGCAGCCCGACTAGCGGGGTATACAATGAGCAGTTCTTC,CASSPTSGVYNEQFF,-,TRBJ2-1,TRBD2,TRBV5-1
TGCAGCGTTGTACCCCAGGGGAGGGGAGATACGCAGTATTTT,CSVVPQGRGDTQYF,-,TRBJ2-3,-,TRBV29-1
TGCGCCAGCAGCCTGGCCAGGGTTGGGGATACGCAGTATTTT,CASSLARVGDTQYF,-,TRBJ2-3,-,TRBV5-1
TGTGCCTGGAGTCTTTACAGGGTAAACTATGGCTACACCTTC,CAWSLYRVNYGYTF,-,TRBJ1-2,-,TRBV30
TGCGCCAGCAGCCGGGACAGGGGGAATTCACCCCTCCACTTT,CASSRDRGNSPLHF,-,TRBJ1-6,TRBD1,TRBV10-1
TGTGCCACCAGCCAACTTGTTCTATTTTCAGGTAGCAATCAGCCCCAGCATTTT,CATSQLVLFSGSNQPQHF,-,TRBJ1-5,-,TRBV15
TGTGCCAGCAGCTTAGTGGGACAGGGAAACACCGGGGAGCTGTTTTTT,CASSLVGQGNTGELFF,-,TRBJ2-2,TRBD1,TRBV11-3
TGTGCCAGCAGCCGACTAGCGGGGGACCGCGGGGAGCTGTTTTTT,CASSRLAGDRGELFF,-,TRBJ2-2,TRBD2,TRBV11-2
TGTGCCAGCAGCTTACTTCCTCAGGGGCCCCAAGAGACCCAGTACTTC,CASSLLPQGPQETQYF,-,TRBJ2-5,-,TRBV7-9
TGTGCCAGCAGCTTGGTCGCAGACCGGGCTGGCTACACCTTC,CASSLVADRAGYTF,-,TRBJ1-2,-,TRBV5-4
TGTGCCAGCTCACCTCATGAAGCAGCTCACACTGAAGCTTTCTTT,CASSPHEAAHTEAFF,-,TRBJ1-1,-,TRBV18
TGTGCCAGCAGCTTGGCGGTTGGGCCAACCGGGGAGCTGTTTTTT,CASSLAVGPTGELFF,-,TRBJ2-2,-,TRBV5-4
TGTGCCAGCAGCCCACACGGCACAGGGCGCGGGGGTCACAATGAGCAGTTCTTC,CASSPHGTGRGGHNEQFF,-,TRBJ2-1,-,TRBV7-8
TGTGCCAGCTTACAAGGAGTAGCTAACTCTGGCTACACCTTC,CASLQGVANSGYTF,-,TRBJ1-2,-,TRBV28
TGTGCCAGCAGCCCTAGCGGGGCTAGCACAGATACGCAGTATTTT,CASSPSGASTDTQYF,once,TRBJ2-3,TRBD2,TRBV7-9
TGTGCCAGCAGCTTAGGGGACGGATACACCTACGAGCAGTACTTC,CASSLGDGYTYEQYF,-,TRBJ2-7,-,TRBV5-5
TGTGCCAGCAGCTTGGGGGCTAGAAGCGGGGGAGGACATACGCAGTATTTT,CASSLGARSGGGHTQYF,-,TRBJ2-3,TRBD2,TRBV5-4
TGCGCCAGCAGCTTGGCCCAGGGGAGCACTGAAGCTTTCTTT,CASSLAQGSTEAFF,-,TRBJ1-1,-,TRBV5-1
TGTGCCAGCAGCGGCCGGGACAGGGAGCAGGAAAAACTGTTTTTT,CASSGRDREQEKLFF,-,TRBJ1-4,TRBD1,TRBV7-9
TGCGCCAGCAGCTCGGGACTAGCGGGGGGGATAGATACGCAGTATTTT,CASSSGLAGGIDTQYF,-,TRBJ2-3,TRBD2,TRBV5-1
TGTGCCAGCAGCAGCGGGCTTACCAATCAGCCCCAGCATTTT,CASSSGLTNQPQHF,-,TRBJ1-5,-,TRBV7-2
TGTGCCAGCAGCTTGACAGGGACGAACACCGGGGAGCTGTTTTTT,CASSLTGTNTGELFF,-,TRBJ2-2,TRBD1,TRBV13
TGCGCCAGCAGCCGCGACACAGACTACGAGCAGTACTTC,CASSRDTDYEQYF,-,TRBJ2-7,-,TRBV10-1
TGCAGCGCCCACAGGGGGGAGGGCTACACCTTC,CSAHRGEGYTF,-,TRBJ1-2,TRBD1,TRBV29-1